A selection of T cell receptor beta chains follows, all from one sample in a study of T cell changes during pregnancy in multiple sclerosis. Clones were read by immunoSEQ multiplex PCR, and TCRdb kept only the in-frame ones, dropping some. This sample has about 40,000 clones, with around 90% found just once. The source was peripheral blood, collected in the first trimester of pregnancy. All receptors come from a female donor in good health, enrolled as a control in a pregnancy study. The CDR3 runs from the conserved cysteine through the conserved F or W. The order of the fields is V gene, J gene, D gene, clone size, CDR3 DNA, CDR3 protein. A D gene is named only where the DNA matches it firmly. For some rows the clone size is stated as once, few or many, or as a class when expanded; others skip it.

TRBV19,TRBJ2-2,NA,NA,TGTGCCAGTAGTCTCCCAGTGAAAGAGCTGTTTTTT,CASSLPVKELFF
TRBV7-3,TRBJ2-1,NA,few,TGTGCCAGCAGGCCGGGTACGGCGAATGAGCAGTTCTTC,CASRPGTANEQFF
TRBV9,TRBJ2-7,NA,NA,TGTGCCAGCAGCCCACGACTGAATTCCTACGAGCAGTACTTC,CASSPRLNSYEQYF
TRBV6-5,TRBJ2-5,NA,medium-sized,TGTGCCAGCAGCCCCGACACGGTCCAAGAGACCCAGTACTTC,CASSPDTVQETQYF
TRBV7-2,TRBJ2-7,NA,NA,TGTGCCAGCAGCTTGGACGGACTAACCCTCCCCCCCTACGAGCAGTACTTC,CASSLDGLTLPPYEQYF
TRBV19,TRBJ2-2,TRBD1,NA,TGTGCCAGTAGTATTCAGGGGGCGAACACCGGGGAGCTGTTTTTT,CASSIQGANTGELFF
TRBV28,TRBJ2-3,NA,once,TGTGCCAGCAGTTTATCCCTCTTCGTGCCAGCGGATACAAGGGATACGCAGTATTTT,CASSLSLFVPADTRDTQYF
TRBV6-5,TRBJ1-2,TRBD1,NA,TGTGCCAGCAGTTACTCGAAGTACAGGGGAAACTATGGCTACACCTTC,CASSYSKYRGNYGYTF
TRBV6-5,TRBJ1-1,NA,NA,TGTGCCAGCAGTTACCGCAGGGCAGGGCCCACTGAAGCTTTCTTT,CASSYRRAGPTEAFF
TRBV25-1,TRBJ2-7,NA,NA,TGTGCCAGCAGTGCTTCCTCCTCCTACGAGCAGTACTTC,CASSASSSYEQYF
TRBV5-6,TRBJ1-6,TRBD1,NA,TGTGCCAGCAGCCGGCGACAGGGAACACTCTCCTATAATTCACCCCTCCACTTT,CASSRRQGTLSYNSPLHF
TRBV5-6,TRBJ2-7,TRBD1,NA,TGTGCCAGCAGCTCCGGGACAGGGCTAACCTACGAGCAGTACTTC,CASSSGTGLTYEQYF
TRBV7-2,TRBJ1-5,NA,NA,TGTGCCAGCAGCCCCGGGACACCCAGGGATCAGCCCCAGCATTTT,CASSPGTPRDQPQHF
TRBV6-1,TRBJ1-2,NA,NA,TGTGCCGGCCGGCGGGGGGGAAACTATGGCTACACCTTC,CAGRRGGNYGYTF
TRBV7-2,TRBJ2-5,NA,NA,TGTGCCAGCAGCTTAGTTGACGACTATCAAGAGACCCAGTACTTC,CASSLVDDYQETQYF
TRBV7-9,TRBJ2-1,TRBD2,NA,TGTGCCAGCAGCCCCTTGGGGGGGGGTGAGCAGTTCTTC,CASSPLGGGEQFF
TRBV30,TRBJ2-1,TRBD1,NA,TGTGCCTGGAGCCCAATAGGACAGGGGACCTACAATGAGCAGTTCTTC,CAWSPIGQGTYNEQFF
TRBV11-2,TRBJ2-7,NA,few,TGTGCCAGCAGCTTCACCCTAACCTACGAGCAGTACTTC,CASSFTLTYEQYF
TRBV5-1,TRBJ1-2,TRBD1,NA,TGCGCCAGCAGCCCGGACAGGGCGAACTATGGCTACACCTTC,CASSPDRANYGYTF
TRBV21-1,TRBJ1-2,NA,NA,TGTGCCAGCAGCAAAGAAGCCAGGATGCCGTATGGCTACACCTTC,CASSKEARMPYGYTF
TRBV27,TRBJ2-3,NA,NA,TGTGCCAGCAGAAACCTAGCAACGCAGTATTTT,CASRNLATQYF
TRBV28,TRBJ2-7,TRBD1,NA,TGTGCCAGCGAATCGCAAGGGGACAGCCCCTACGAGCAGTACTTC,CASESQGDSPYEQYF
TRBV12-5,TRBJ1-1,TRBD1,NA,TGTGCTAGTGGTCCGCAGGGGGCGGGTAAGACTGAAGCTTTCTTT,CASGPQGAGKTEAFF
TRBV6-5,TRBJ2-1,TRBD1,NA,TGTGCCAGCAGTTTATTAGGGGGCGGAGAGCAGTTCTTC,CASSLLGGGEQFF
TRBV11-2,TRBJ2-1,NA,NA,TGTGCCAGCAGCCCGAGGATAGTGGCGGGCTCGTACAATGGGCAGTTCTTC,CASSPRIVAGSYNGQFF
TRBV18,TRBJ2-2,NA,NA,TGTGCCAGCTCACCAGGGGGGGCCCACGCCGGGGAGCTGTTTTTT,CASSPGGAHAGELFF
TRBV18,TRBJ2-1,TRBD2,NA,TGTGCCAGCTCACCACCGGGACTAGCGGGAAATGGGGGAAATGAGCAGTTCTTC,CASSPPGLAGNGGNEQFF
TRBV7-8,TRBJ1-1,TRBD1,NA,TGTGCCAGCAGCACCTCACAGGGGGAAAACACTGAAGCTTTCTTT,CASSTSQGENTEAFF
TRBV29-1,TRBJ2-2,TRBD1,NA,TGCAGCGGCAAACAGGGGTACACCGGGGAGCTGTTTTTT,CSGKQGYTGELFF
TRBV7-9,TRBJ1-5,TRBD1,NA,TGTGCCAGCAGCTGGGGGACAGGAGTAAATCAGCCCCAGCATTTT,CASSWGTGVNQPQHF
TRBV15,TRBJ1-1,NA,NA,TGTGCCACCAGCAGAGGACAACTGAACACTGAAGCTTTCTTT,CATSRGQLNTEAFF
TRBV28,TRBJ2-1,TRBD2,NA,TGTGCCAGCAGTTTAGGGGGCGGGAGGGATGAGCAGTTCTTC,CASSLGGGRDEQFF
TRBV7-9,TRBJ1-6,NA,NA,TGTGCCAGCAGCTTAGAACAGCATAATTCACCCCTCCACTTT,CASSLEQHNSPLHF
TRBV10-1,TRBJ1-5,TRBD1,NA,TGCGCCAGCAGTGAGAGGGGACAGGGCCATAGCAATCAGCCCCAGCATTTT,CASSERGQGHSNQPQHF
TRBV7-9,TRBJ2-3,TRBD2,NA,TGTGCCAGCAGCTCAGGGACTACACCCTTCCCCAGCACAGATACGCAGTATTTT,CASSSGTTPFPSTDTQYF
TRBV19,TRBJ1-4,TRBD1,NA,TGTGCCAGTAGTATGGGGGGACAGAATGAAAAACTGTTTTTT,CASSMGGQNEKLFF
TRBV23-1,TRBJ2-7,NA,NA,TGCGCCAGCAGTCAATCAGAAAAGTACTTCCCTATCTACGAGCAGTACTTC,CASSQSEKYFPIYEQYF
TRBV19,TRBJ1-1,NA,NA,TGTGCCAGTAAAAGGGGAAGGGGGTTCACTGAAGCTTTCTTT,CASKRGRGFTEAFF
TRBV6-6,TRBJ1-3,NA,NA,TGTGCCAGCAGTTACTCAGGGGGAGTTAACACCATATATTTT,CASSYSGGVNTIYF
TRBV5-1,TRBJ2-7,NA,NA,TGCGCCAGCAGTCCGAGCGGCCCTCCCCACGAGCAGTACTTC,CASSPSGPPHEQYF
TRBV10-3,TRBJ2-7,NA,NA,TGTGCCATCACAGAGACGGTCCTGGGCAGCGAGCAGTACTTC,CAITETVLGSEQYF
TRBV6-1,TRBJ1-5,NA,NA,TGTGCCAGCAGTGAGGGGACGCAAGGGAGGAATCAGCCCCAGCATTTT,CASSEGTQGRNQPQHF
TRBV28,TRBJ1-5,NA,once,TGTGCCAGCAGTTTGCTGACATATAGCAATCAGCCCCAGCATTTT,CASSLLTYSNQPQHF
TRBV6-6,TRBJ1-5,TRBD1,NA,TGTGCCAGCAGTTACTCCGGACAGGCTAATCAGCCCCAGCATTTT,CASSYSGQANQPQHF
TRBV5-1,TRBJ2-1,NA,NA,TGCGCCAGCATGTCAGCGGGCCCGGACAATGAGCAGTTCTTC,CASMSAGPDNEQFF
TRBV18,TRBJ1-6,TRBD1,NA,TGTGCCAGCTCACCACTACAGGGGAAGGGGTCACCCCTCCACTTT,CASSPLQGKGSPLHF
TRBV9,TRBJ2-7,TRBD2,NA,TGTGCCAGCAGCGTGACCGGGACTAGCGACGCCTACGAGCAGTACTTC,CASSVTGTSDAYEQYF
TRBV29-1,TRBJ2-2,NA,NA,TGCAGCGCAGGGCCAGGAACACCGAACACCGGGGAGCTGTTTTTT,CSAGPGTPNTGELFF
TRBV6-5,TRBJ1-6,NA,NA,TGTGCCAGCAGGCCGGGCAGGGCACATTCACCCCTCCACTTT,CASRPGRAHSPLHF
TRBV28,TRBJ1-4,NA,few,TGTGCCAGCAGTTTGGGGGGGGCGACTAATGAAAAACTGTTTTTT,CASSLGGATNEKLFF
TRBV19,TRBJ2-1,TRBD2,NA,TGTGCCAGTAGTATAGATAGGCTAGCGGGCCTCTCCTACAATGAGCAGTTCTTC,CASSIDRLAGLSYNEQFF
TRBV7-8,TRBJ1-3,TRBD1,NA,TGTGCCAGCAGCTCGGGACAGGGCTCTGGAAACACCATATATTTT,CASSSGQGSGNTIYF
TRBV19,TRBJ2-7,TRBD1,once,TGTGCCAGTAAACTTTCGGCAGGGGGTCCTGACCTCTACGAGCAGTACTTC,CASKLSAGGPDLYEQYF
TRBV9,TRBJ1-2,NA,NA,TGTGCCAGCAGCGTAGTTAAGGGAGACTACACCTTC,CASSVVKGDYTF
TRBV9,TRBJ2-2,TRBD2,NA,TGTGCCAGCAGCGTAGCGGATAGCGGGCTGCGAATAAACACCGGGGAGCTGTTTTTT,CASSVADSGLRINTGELFF
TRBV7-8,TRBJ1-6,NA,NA,TGTGCCAGCAGCTCCGGAATTGACAGAACTTCACCCCTCCACTTT,CASSSGIDRTSPLHF
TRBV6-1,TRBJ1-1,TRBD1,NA,TGTGCCAGCAGTGAAGGGACAGGATCGGCAACTGAAGCTTTCTTT,CASSEGTGSATEAFF
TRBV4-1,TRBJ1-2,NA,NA,TGCGCCAGCAGCCAGGACGCGACAGTGCTAAGCTATGGCTACACCTTC,CASSQDATVLSYGYTF